This record concerns one TCR beta chain sequence. Its antigen specificity is not known. Qualities for individual bases were not recorded, and no much larger clone is one base off. Including the terminal cysteine and phenylalanine, the CDR3 comprises 14 residues. Only the CDR3 part of the read is kept: 42 bases, read in frame from the first base. CDR1 and CDR2 (MNHNY, SVGAGI) derive from the germline V gene (reference sequence). A distance of 11 bases separates the germline ends of V and J, which lose 5 bases and 1 base respectively. To be eligible, patients had to be adults with ileal or ileocolonic Crohn's disease and an indication for ileocolonic resection. Before DNA extraction, whole ileal mucosal biopsies were kept frozen at -80 degrees C. Genomic DNA was extracted from frozen whole biopsies with a TRizol-based method and quantified on a NanoDrop 2000 spectrophotometer. The source of the sample is a study of T cell repertoires in ileal Crohn's disease (dated by TCRdb to the late 2010s). In the study overall: The median duration of disease was 7.5 to 9.5 years, and at the time of surgery roughly 38% of patients were active smokers. Surgery was performed for a complication in all patients, with stricturing disease in 61% and penetrating disease in approximately 39%. Roughly half of the patients were given postoperative therapy, with more than 15 on anti-TNF agents and about ten on thiopurines. TCR repertoire analysis was performed in about 61 Crohn's disease patients drawn from a prospective multicentre cohort. Running in parallel with the study was a multicentre cohort set up to find predictors of early endoscopic recurrence following ileocolonic resection. A Rutgeerts score above i0 was used to define endoscopic postoperative recurrence. A total of around 150 mucosal samples from about 50 patients were sequenced, with samples obtained at several locations on the surgical specimen and at postoperative endoscopy.

Five hundred nanograms of biopsy DNA per sample were submitted for commercial TCRB immunosequencing. A two-step, amplification bias-controlled multiplex PCR was used by Adaptive Biotechnology to amplify CDR3 regions from genomic DNA. The first PCR used primers for every V and J gene segment; the second PCR added barcodes and Illumina adapters. CDR3 libraries were sequenced on an Illumina instrument. The source study handled its data this way. The analysis drew on both the pipelines supplied by the vendor and custom analysis of the raw data in R/Bioconductor running R version 3.3.0. Clonality, which ranges from 0 to 1, was calculated as the inverse of the normalised Shannon entropy across all productive clones. High-frequency clones were defined as the share of the repertoire taken up by the top 100 clones, keeping only clones that passed a 95% confidence test. The Simpson index measured repertoire diversity, and the Morisita-Horn index measured overlap between samples. Imported from immuneACCESS, the table was reduced by TCRdb to in-frame sequences with V and J called. These copies leave out some clones; in studies compared against another copy, an unresolved V gene accounts for under half, and the cause of the remainder is not known. That table gives V, J and clone size, and the DNA gave D and trimming. The sample table shows roughly 14,000 clones, and around 84% are seen once. The ten largest clones add up to 6.5% of the sample.

Paper-wide results and their limitations: Compared with CD4 T cells, sorted CD8 T cells contained more high-frequency clones, which suggests that the mucosal expansions were mostly CD8. Only a subgroup of patients, of unstated size, had mucosal CD4 and CD8 T cells sorted and sequenced. Higher percentages of high-frequency clones at the time of surgery were linked to endoscopic recurrence, and every patient with clonality above 26.8% (18/57) had recurrence. Patients who were active smokers at surgery had a significantly higher proportion of clonal expansions than non-smokers (around 24% vs 18%, p=0.02).

The material sequenced was ileal tissue. The sequence joins TRBV6-6 to TRBJ2-5; TRBD1 is perhaps the D gene, given 6 matching bases. This receptor was taken from an adult with Crohn's disease. The DNA is TGTGCCAGCAGTCTTCGACAGGTCCAAGAGACCCAGTACTTC. It encodes CASSLRQVQETQYF.